This T cell receptor beta chain was recorded in a study of T-cell reconstitution after alpha-beta-depleted transplantation in children. Germline lookup yields CDR1 SGHTS and CDR2 YDEGEE. CDR3 length: 16 amino acids. The V and J ends lost 4 bases and 1 base, in that order; junction bases with no gene match: 8. Broader study findings: Reported findings indicate that, about two months after transplant, alpha-beta T cells came from several hundred expanded clones, which were derived from non-depleted graft cells. By one year post-transplant, T-cell counts and diversity largely arose from T cells that were newly produced. Several patients had high TCRbeta diversity at day 60; it came from surviving recipient T cells and thymic progenitors.

Remarks on this clonotype: Its cognate antigen is unknown. No conserved phenylalanine or tryptophan is present at the end of the CDR3, so a read error is the likely explanation.

The TCRbeta library was prepared with unique molecular identifiers. MiXCR was run by TCRdb on the PCR reads, yielding one entry per CDR3 protein. Among 400,000 to 550,000 distinct CDR3 sequences listed, roughly 10% were seen once. The sequencing here drew on PBMCs, taken before TCRalphabeta/CD19-depleted stem cell transplant. The chain links TRBV5-8 to TRBJ2-1; 7 bases are a match to TRBD2. The clonotype comes from a child aged 2 to 10 with inherited bone marrow failure, due to receive a stem cell transplant. This CDR3 reads CASSQISGESYNEQFY. The CDR3 DNA reads as TGTGCCAGCAGCCAAATAAGCGGGGAGTCCTACAATGAGCAGTTCTAC.